This T cell receptor (beta chain) came from a study of T cell repertoires in cytomegalovirus infection. The overall study: It can be stated that public TCR beta signatures indicated CMV infection as well as a matching HLA type. Study results and limitations: HLA-C-restricted CMV-specific TCR beta clonotypes prevailed in the ex vivo response.

In its sample, this clonotype was seen many times. Its antigen is currently unknown. Looked up from germline, CDR1 is SGHTA and CDR2 is FQGNSA. The V and J ends lost 8 bases and 3 bases, in that order; junction bases with no gene match: 7. There are 15 residues in the CDR3. A single record per CDR3 protein comes from TCRdb applying MiXCR to the reads. The table lists 100,000 to 150,000 distinct CDR3 sequences, approximately 8.8% of them singletons. The specimen was PBMCs. The chain couples TRBV7-2 to TRBJ1-5; 10 bases are shared with TRBD1. This receptor was taken from a human donor in good health (CMV status not recorded). Some clones in this sample may be carry-over from other donors' samples. The CDR3 region has the DNA TGTGCCAGCCAGGACAGGGGGTTACCCAATCAGCCCCAGCATTTT. This codes for CASQDRGLPNQPQHF.